These 17 T cell receptor beta chains were sequenced from one sample in a study of beta chain features in type 1 diabetes. Study-level results: For Type 1 diabetes patients, all four CD4+ subsets carried TCRB CDR3s that were moderately but significantly shorter.

No antigens are known for them. Since all of the isolated RNA was reverse transcribed, expressed TCRB transcripts were what got sequenced. Some clones are missing from TCRdb's copy, which holds only in-frame ones; the method was immunoSEQ multiplex PCR. The sample contains hundreds of thousands of clones, roughly 13% of which appear only once. Specimen: naive CD4+ T cells from blood. The receptors stem from a young man with type 1 diabetes.

The CDR3 spells CASSLPGSYEQYF. CDR3 DNA sequence: TGTGCCAGCAGCTTGCCAGGCTCCTACGAGCAGTACTTC. V and J are TRBV11-2 and TRBJ2-7; D is uncertain. Trimming removed 3 bases from V and 0 bases from J, with 6 bases in between. The CDR3 covers 13 residues. CDR1 and CDR2 (germline): SGHAT, FQNNGV.

This clone was observed a handful of times. CDR3 in DNA: TGCGCCAGCAGCCTCTCCAGGGACAGGAGTAACTATGGCTACACCTTC. It codes for CASSLSRDRSNYGYTF. This chain connects TRBV5-1 to TRBJ1-2, with TRBD1 matching 8 bases. V was clipped by 4 bases and J by 1 base; unmatched bases: 9. Germline V gene data show CDR1 as SGHRS and CDR2 as YFSETQ. The CDR3 spans 16 residues.

This clone was counted a few times. The chain couples TRBV7-6 to TRBJ1-1; a possible D gene is TRBD1 (5 bases). The V end lost 3 bases, the J end lost 0 bases, and 23 bases lay between the germline ends. Germline assignment: CDR1 SGHVS and CDR2 FNYEAQ. The CDR3 loop spans 19 amino acids. CDR3 coding DNA: TGTGCCAGCAGCTTTATCTCCCCAGGCGCCTGGGGACTGAACACTGAAGCTTTCTTT. Protein: CASSFISPGAWGLNTEAFF. The complete variable domain, with remaining parts taken from reference TRBV7-6 and TRBJ1-1, reads GAGVSQSPRYKVTKRGQDVALRCDPISGHVSLYWYRQALGQGPEFLTYFNYEAQQDKSGLPNDRFSAERPEGSISTLTIQRTEQRDSAMYRCASSFISPGAWGLNTEAFFGQGTRLTVV.

In its sample, this clone was seen a few times. V usage is TRBV11-2 and J usage is TRBJ2-7; no firm D call. The V and J ends lost 1 base and 3 bases respectively, with 16 bases between them. Germline-derived CDR1 and CDR2 are SGHAT and FQNNGV. CDR3 length equals 16 residues. CDR3 DNA: TGTGCCAGCAGCTTAGGACCCGGGTTATCTAACTACGAGCAGTACTTC. Protein: CASSLGPGLSNYEQYF.

This clone was recorded a few times. This chain uses TRBV6-5 with TRBJ2-5, with D perhaps given as TRBD1 or TRBD2 (5 bases each). V was trimmed by 2 bases and J by 4 bases, leaving 8 bases between them. This CDR3 region has 13 residues. Germline CDR1 MNHEY, CDR2 SVGAGI. CDR3 coding DNA: TGTGCCAGCAGTTACGAGGGGAGAGAGACCCAGTACTTC. Residues: CASSYEGRETQYF.

This clone was recorded a few times. The chain has TRBV14 and TRBJ2-3; tentatively, D is TRBD2 (5 bases). Trimming stripped 4 bases from V and 1 base from J, with 9 bases between. The CDR3 length is 14 residues. Germline loops: CDR1 SGHDN, CDR2 FVKESK. CDR3 DNA sequence: TGTGCCAGCAGCCCGCACGGGGGCACAGATACGCAGTATTTT. Translated, it gives CASSPHGGTDTQYF.

This clone appeared a few times. This chain joins TRBV10-3 and TRBJ1-2; D call uncertain. In germline, CDR1 is ENHRY, CDR2 SYGVKD. V was shortened by 2 bases and J by 1 base, with 8 bases between the two germline ends. There are 14 residues in the CDR3. This CDR3 is CAISETENNYGYTF. For the CDR3, the DNA is TGTGCCATCAGTGAGACAGAAAATAACTATGGCTACACCTTC.

In its sample, this clone was seen a few times. The chain carries TRBV27 and TRBJ1-1; 10 positions agree with TRBD1. The V gene's germline CDR1 is MNHEY and CDR2 SMNVEV (reference sequence). CDR3 length: 11 residues. The junction had 2 bases not matched to a gene; V was cut back by 6 bases and J by 10 bases. CDR3 amino acids: CASSGTGAAFF. In DNA, the CDR3 is TGTGCCAGCAGCGGGACAGGGGCAGCTTTCTTT.

A remark on this clone: The sample carries other DNA sequences with the same CDR3. The chain joins TRBV5-1 to TRBJ2-1, with D hard to call. Germline V lookup: CDR1 SGHRS, CDR2 YFSETQ. This CDR3 contains 13 residues. Trimming left V 0 bases short and J 2 bases short, with 3 bases between. Here the CDR3 DNA reads TGCGCCAGCAGCTTGGGAACCTACAATGAGCAGTTCTTC. Protein sequence: CASSLGTYNEQFF. Supplemented by reference TRBV5-1 and TRBJ2-1, the full variable domain reads KAGVTQTPRYLIKTRGQQVTLSCSPISGHRSVSWYQQTPGQGLQFLFEYFSETQRNKGNFPGRFSGRQFSNSRSEMNVSTLELGDSALYLCASSLGTYNEQFFGPGTRLTVL.

The rearrangement links TRBV9 to TRBJ2-7, with D unclear. Between the trimmed V and J ends, which lost 0 bases and 2 bases, there was a span of 9 bases. In germline, CDR1 is SGDLS, CDR2 YYNGEE. CDR3 length: 14 amino acids. CDR3 sequence: CASSVGAGPYEQYF. In DNA form, the CDR3 reads TGTGCCAGCAGCGTAGGGGCAGGTCCCTACGAGCAGTACTTC.

This rearrangement joins TRBV19 to TRBJ1-2, with no clear D. V was shortened by 4 bases and J by 3 bases, with 9 bases between the two germline ends. Germline-derived CDR1 and CDR2 are LNHDA and SQIVND (reference sequence). The CDR3 is 13 residues long. This CDR3 reads CASSSDIDYGYTF. For the CDR3, the DNA is TGTGCCAGTAGTAGCGACATCGACTATGGCTACACCTTC. The full variable domain, completed using reference TRBV19 and TRBJ1-2, is DGGITQSPKYLFRKEGQNVTLSCEQNLNHDAMYWYRQDPGQGLRLIYYSQIVNDFQKGDIAEGYSVSREKKESFPLTVTSAQKNPTAFYLCASSSDIDYGYTFGSGTRLTVV.

V and J are TRBV7-9 and TRBJ1-2; tentatively, D is TRBD1 (5 bases). V gave up 5 bases and J gave up 6 bases, with 13 bases separating them. This CDR3 has 13 residues. From germline, CDR1 is SEHNR and CDR2 FQNEAQ (reference sequence). The CDR3 sequence is CASSRAGPNGYTF. CDR3 nucleotide sequence: TGTGCCAGCAGCCGAGCGGGGCCCAATGGCTACACCTTC.

This clone was recorded a few times. The V gene is TRBV7-9, the J gene TRBJ1-5; 7 bases fit TRBD1. From germline, CDR1 is SEHNR and CDR2 FQNEAQ (reference sequence). V trimming: 5 bases; J trimming: 9 bases; junction bases outside the gene matches: 10. The CDR3 has 14 amino acids. CDR3 in amino acids: CASSPGGTVSPQHF. The CDR3, as DNA: TGTGCCAGCAGCCCCGGTGGGACAGTCTCGCCCCAGCATTTT.

The V and J genes are TRBV29-1 and TRBJ2-1, with 7 positions matching TRBD2. The CDR3 covers 13 residues. J gave up 6 bases and V 5 bases, and 7 bases lay outside the gene matches. Germline lookup yields CDR1 SQVTM and CDR2 ANQGSEA. CDR3 nucleotides: TGCAGCGTTTCTAGGTGGGGGGGCAATGAGCAGTTCTTC. Encoded protein: CSVSRWGGNEQFF.

This clone has only a few counts. The chain combines TRBV7-9 with TRBJ2-1; 8 bases fit TRBD1. The CDR3 sequence is 16 residues long. The V gene's germline CDR1 is SEHNR and CDR2 FQNEAQ (reference sequence). V lost 5 bases, J lost 1 base, and 7 bases stayed unmatched. The CDR3 nucleotides are TGTGCCAGCAGCCCGCAGAACAGGGGGTCCTACAATGAGCAGTTCTTC. Protein sequence: CASSPQNRGSYNEQFF.

A few counts support this clone. The chain has TRBV29-1 and TRBJ2-1; D is perhaps TRBD1 (6 bases). There are 15 residues in the CDR3. The V gene lost 3 bases and the J gene lost 6 bases, with 18 bases spanning the gap. Per germline, CDR1 SQVTM and CDR2 ANQGSEA. The CDR3 loop reads CSVDDDRPLVNEQFF. In DNA, the CDR3 is TGCAGCGTTGATGACGACAGGCCCTTGGTCAATGAGCAGTTCTTC.

The sample holds a few counts of this clone. CDR3 region: CASSRVSWEKLFF. Here the CDR3 DNA reads TGCGCCAGCAGCCGGGTGAGCTGGGAAAAACTGTTTTTT. The chain uses TRBV4-1 and TRBJ1-4; no firm D call. Trimming shortened V by 4 bases and J by 8 bases, and 11 bases separated the two germline ends. CDR1 MGHRA and CDR2 YSYEKL come from the germline V gene. This CDR3 has 13 residues.